The sequence of this T cell receptor (beta chain) was determined in a study of blood T cell repertoires in COVID-19. On the study more broadly: Samples came from the United States, Italy and Spain, spanning acute and convalescent COVID-19. T cells, B-cell-depleted T cells, or PBMCs supplied cDNA or gDNA.

The CDR3 is made up of 15 amino acids. The ends lost 3 bases at V and 10 bases at J; junction bases unmatched: 10. Germline lookup yields CDR1 KGHSY and CDR2 FQNENV. TCRdb keeps only in-frame clones here, not all; method: immunoSEQ multiplex PCR. The table includes fewer than 300,000 clones, around 90% detected once. The clonotype was recovered from a person aged 18-30 years with COVID-19, enrolled during active disease. This chain uses TRBV16 with TRBJ2-1; the match to TRBD1 covers 9 bases. Sequences were obtained from peripheral blood. CDR3 DNA: TGTGCCAGCAGCCAGTCGACAGGGGGTTTAGACGAGCAGTTCTTC. It yields the protein CASSQSTGGLDEQFF.